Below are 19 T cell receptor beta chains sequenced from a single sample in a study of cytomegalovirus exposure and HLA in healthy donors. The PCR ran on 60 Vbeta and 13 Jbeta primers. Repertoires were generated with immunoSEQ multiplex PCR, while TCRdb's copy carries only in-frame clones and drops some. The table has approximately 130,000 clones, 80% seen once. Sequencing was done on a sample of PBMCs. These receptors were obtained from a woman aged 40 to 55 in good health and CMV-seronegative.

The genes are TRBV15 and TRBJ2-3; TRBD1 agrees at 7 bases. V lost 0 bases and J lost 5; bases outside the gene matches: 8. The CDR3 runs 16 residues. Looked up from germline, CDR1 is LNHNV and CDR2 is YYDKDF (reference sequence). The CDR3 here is CATSREVTGLGDTQYF. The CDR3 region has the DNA TGTGCCACCAGCAGAGAGGTGACAGGGTTGGGAGATACGCAGTATTTT. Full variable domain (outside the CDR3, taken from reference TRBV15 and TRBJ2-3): DAMVIQNPRYQVTQFGKPVTLSCSQTLNHNVMYWYQQKSSQAPKLLFHYYDKDFNNEADTPDNFQSRRPNTSFCFLDIRSPGLGDTAMYLCATSREVTGLGDTQYFGPGTRLTVL.

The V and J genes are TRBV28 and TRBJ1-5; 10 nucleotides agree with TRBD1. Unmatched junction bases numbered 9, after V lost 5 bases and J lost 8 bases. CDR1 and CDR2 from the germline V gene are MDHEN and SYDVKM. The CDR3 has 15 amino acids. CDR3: CASSPRTGGREPQHF. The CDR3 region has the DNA TGTGCCAGCAGTCCAAGGACAGGGGGGAGGGAGCCCCAGCATTTT.

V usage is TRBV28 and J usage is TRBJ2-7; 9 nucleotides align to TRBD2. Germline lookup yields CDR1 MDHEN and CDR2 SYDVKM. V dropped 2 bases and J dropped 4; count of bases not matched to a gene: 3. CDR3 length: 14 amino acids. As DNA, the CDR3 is TGTGCCAGCAGTTTAAGACTAGCGGAATACGAGCAGTACTTC. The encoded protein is CASSLRLAEYEQYF.

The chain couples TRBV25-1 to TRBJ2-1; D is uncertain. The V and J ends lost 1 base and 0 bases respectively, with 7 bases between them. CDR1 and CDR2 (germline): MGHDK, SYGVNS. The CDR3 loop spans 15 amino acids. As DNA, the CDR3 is TGTGCCAGCAGTGAATTAGATATCTCCTACAATGAGCAGTTCTTC. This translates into CASSELDISYNEQFF. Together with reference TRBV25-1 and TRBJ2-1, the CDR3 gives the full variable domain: EADIYQTPRYLVIGTGKKITLECSQTMGHDKMYWYQQDPGMELHLIHYSYGVNSTEKGDLSSESTVSRIRTEHFPLTLESARPSHTSQYLCASSELDISYNEQFFGPGTRLTVL.

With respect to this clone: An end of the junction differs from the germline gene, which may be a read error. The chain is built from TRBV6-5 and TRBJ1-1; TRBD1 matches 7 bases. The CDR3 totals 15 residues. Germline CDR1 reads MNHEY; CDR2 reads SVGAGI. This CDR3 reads CPSSYSLGGPTGTFF. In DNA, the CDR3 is TGTCCCAGCAGTTACTCGCTAGGGGGCCCCACAGGGACTTTCTTT.

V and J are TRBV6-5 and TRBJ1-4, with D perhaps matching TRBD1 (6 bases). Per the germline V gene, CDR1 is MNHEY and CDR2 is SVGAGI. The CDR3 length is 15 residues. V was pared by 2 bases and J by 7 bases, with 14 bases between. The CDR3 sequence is CASSYLGQTGEKLFF. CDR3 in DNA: TGTGCCAGCAGTTACCTCGGACAGACGGGTGAAAAACTGTTTTTT.

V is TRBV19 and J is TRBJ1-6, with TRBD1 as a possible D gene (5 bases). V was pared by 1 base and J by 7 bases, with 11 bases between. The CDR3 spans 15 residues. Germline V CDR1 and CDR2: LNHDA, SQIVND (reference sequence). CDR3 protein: CASSIVQGSNSPLHF. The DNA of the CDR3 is TGTGCCAGTAGTATAGTGCAGGGCTCCAATTCACCCCTCCACTTT.

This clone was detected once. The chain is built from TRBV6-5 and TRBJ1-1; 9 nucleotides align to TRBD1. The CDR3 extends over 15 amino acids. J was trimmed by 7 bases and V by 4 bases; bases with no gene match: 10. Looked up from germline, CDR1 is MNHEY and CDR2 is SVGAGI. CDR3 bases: TGTGCCAGCAGTTCTTTTGACAGGGGGGTGGATGAAGCTTTCTTT. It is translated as CASSSFDRGVDEAFF.

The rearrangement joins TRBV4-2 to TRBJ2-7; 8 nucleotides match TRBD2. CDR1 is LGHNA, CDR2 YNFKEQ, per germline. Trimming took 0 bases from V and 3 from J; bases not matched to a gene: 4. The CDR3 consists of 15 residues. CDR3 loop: CASSQETSANYEQYF. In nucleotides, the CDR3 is TGTGCCAGCAGCCAAGAGACTAGCGCCAACTACGAGCAGTACTTC.

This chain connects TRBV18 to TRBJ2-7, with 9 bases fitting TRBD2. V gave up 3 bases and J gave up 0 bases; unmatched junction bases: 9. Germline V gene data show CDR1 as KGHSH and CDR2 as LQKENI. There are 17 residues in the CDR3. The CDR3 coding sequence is TGTGCCAGCTCACCCAACGCTAGCGGGGCACTCTCCTACGAGCAGTACTTC. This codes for CASSPNASGALSYEQYF.

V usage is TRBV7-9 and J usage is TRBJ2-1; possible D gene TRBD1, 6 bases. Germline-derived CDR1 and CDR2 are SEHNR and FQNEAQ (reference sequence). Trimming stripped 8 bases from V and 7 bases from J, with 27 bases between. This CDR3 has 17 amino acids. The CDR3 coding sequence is TGTGCCAGCTTTCCTTTCCCCGACAGGCCCCCGAGTAATGAGCAGTTCTTC. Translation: CASFPFPDRPPSNEQFF.

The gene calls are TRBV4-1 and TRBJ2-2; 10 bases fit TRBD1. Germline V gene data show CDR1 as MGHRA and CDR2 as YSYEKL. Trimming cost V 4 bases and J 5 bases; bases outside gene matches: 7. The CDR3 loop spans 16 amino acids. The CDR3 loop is CASSLQGQGRTGELFF. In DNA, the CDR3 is TGCGCCAGCAGCCTACAGGGACAGGGGCGGACCGGGGAGCTGTTTTTT.

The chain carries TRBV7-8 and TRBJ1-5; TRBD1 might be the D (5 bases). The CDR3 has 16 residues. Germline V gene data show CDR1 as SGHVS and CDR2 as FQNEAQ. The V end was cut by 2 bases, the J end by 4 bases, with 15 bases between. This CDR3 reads CASSLSSRGGNQPQHF. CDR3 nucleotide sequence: TGTGCCAGCAGCTTAAGTTCCCGGGGGGGGAATCAGCCCCAGCATTTT.

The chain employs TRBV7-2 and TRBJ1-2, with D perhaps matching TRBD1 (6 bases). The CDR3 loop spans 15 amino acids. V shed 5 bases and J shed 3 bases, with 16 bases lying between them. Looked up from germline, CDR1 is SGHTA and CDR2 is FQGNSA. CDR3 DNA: TGTGCCAGCAGCCTTTACAGGGTAGAGCACTATGGCTACACCTTC. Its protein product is CASSLYRVEHYGYTF.

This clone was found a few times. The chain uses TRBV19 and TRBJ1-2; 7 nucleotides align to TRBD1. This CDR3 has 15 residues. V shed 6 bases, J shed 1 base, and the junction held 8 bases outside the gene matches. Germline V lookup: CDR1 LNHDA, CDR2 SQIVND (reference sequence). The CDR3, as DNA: TGTGCCAGTAGCGGGACAGCGAACCTTAACTATGGCTACACCTTC. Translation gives CASSGTANLNYGYTF.

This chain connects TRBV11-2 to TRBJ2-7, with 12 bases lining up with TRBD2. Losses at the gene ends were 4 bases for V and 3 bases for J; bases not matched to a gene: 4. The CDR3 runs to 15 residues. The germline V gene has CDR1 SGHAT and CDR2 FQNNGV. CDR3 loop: CASSSSLAGGYEQYF. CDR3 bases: TGTGCCAGCAGCTCCTCACTAGCGGGGGGCTACGAGCAGTACTTC.

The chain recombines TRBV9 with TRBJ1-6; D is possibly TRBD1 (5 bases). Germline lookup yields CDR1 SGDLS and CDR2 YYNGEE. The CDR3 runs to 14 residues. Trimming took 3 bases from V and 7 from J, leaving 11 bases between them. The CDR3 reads CASSGGTANSPLHF. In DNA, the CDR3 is TGTGCCAGCAGCGGGGGGACTGCAAATTCACCCCTCCACTTT.

CDR3 amino acids: CASSYLPGQGPGELFF. The CDR3 nucleotides read TGTGCCAGCAGTTACCTTCCAGGACAGGGACCCGGGGAGCTGTTTTTT. This chain links TRBV6-5 with TRBJ2-2; 8 bases align to TRBD1. Germline trimming cut 2 bases from V and 6 bases from J; bases unmatched to any gene: 8. Per germline, CDR1 MNHEY and CDR2 SVGAGI. This CDR3 spans 16 amino acids.

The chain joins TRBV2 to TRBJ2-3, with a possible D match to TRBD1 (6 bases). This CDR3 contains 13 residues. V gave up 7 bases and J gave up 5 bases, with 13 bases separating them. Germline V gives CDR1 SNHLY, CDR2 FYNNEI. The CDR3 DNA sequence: TGTGCCAGCATAGGGCAGGGGCAAGATACGCAGTATTTT. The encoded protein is CASIGQGQDTQYF.